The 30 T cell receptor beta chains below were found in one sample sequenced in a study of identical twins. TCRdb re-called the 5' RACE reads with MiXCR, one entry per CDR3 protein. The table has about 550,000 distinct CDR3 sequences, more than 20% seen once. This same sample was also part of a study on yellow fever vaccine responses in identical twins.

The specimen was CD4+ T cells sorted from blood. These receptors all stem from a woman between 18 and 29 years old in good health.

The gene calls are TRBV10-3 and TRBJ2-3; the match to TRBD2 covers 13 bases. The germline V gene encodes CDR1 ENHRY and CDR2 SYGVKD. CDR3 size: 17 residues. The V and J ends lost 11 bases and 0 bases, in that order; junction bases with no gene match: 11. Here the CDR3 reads CAHSTGLAGVSTDTQYF. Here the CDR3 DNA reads TGTGCCCACAGTACAGGACTAGCGGGAGTCAGCACAGATACGCAGTATTTT.

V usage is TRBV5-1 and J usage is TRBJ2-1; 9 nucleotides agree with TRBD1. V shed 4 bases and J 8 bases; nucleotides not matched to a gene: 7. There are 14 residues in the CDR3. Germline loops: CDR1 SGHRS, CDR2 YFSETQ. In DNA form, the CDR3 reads TGCGCCAGCAGCATACAGGGGGCTATGGATGAGCAGTTCTTC. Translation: CASSIQGAMDEQFF.

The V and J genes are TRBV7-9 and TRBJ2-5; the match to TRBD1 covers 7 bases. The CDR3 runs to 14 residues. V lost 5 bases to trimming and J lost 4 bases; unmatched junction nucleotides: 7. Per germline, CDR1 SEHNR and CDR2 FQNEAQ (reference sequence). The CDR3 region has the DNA TGTGCCAGCAGCCTACAGGGGTTCGGAGAGACCCAGTACTTC. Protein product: CASSLQGFGETQYF.

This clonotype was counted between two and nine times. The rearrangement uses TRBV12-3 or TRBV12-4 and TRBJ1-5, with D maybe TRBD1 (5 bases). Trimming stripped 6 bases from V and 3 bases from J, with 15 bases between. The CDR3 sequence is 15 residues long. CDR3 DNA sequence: TGTGCCAGCAGGTCCCTGGCGGGGCTCAATCAGCCCCAGCATTTT. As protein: CASRSLAGLNQPQHF.

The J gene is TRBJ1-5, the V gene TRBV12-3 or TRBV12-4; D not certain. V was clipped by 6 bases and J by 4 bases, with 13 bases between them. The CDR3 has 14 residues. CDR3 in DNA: TGTGCCAGCAGGGGAGGGTATGATAATCAGCCCCAGCATTTT. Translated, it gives CASRGGYDNQPQHF.

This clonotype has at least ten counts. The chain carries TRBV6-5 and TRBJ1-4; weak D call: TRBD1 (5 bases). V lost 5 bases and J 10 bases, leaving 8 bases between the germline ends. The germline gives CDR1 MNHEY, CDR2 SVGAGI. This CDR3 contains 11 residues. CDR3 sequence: CASSPGGKLFF. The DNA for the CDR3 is TGTGCCAGCAGTCCCGGGGGAAAACTGTTTTTT.

The CDR3 bases are TGTGCCAGCAGTGAAGAGGCTATCTCCTACAATGAGCAGTTCTTC. Amino acid sequence: CASSEEAISYNEQFF. J is TRBJ2-1 and V is TRBV2, with D unclear. V lost 1 base, J lost 0 bases, and 7 bases lay in between. CDR3 length: 15 amino acids. Germline CDR1 reads SNHLY; CDR2 reads FYNNEI.

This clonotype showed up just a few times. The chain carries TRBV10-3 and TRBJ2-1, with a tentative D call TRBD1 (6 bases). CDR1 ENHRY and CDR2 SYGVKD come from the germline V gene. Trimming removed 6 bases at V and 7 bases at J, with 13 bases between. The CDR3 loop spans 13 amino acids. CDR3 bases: TGTGCCATCAGGGCAGGGGTAGCTAATGAGCAGTTCTTC. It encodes CAIRAGVANEQFF.

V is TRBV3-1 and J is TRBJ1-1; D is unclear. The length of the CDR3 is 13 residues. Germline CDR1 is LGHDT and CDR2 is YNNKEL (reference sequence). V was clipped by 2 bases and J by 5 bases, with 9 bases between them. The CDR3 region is CASSQNTPTEAFF. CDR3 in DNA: TGTGCCAGCAGCCAAAATACACCAACTGAAGCTTTCTTT.

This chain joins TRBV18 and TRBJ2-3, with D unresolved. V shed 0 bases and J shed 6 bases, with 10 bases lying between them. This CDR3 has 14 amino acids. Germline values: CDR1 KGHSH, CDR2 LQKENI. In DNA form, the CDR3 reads TGTGCCAGCTCACCACCCCAGCCATCCGATACGCAGTATTTT. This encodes CASSPPQPSDTQYF.

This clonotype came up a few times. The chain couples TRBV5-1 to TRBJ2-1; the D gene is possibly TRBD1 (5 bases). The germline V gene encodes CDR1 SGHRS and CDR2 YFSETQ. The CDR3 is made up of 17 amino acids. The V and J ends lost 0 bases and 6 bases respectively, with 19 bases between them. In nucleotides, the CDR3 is TGCGCCAGCAGCTTGGCCAGTGACAGCCGGAACCCCAATGAGCAGTTCTTC. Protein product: CASSLASDSRNPNEQFF.

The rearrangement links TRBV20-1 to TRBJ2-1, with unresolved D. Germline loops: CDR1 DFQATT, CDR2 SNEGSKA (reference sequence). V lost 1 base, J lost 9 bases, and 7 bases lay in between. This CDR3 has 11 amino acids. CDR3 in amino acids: CSARVVGEQFF. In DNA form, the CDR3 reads TGCAGTGCTAGAGTTGTCGGTGAGCAGTTCTTC.

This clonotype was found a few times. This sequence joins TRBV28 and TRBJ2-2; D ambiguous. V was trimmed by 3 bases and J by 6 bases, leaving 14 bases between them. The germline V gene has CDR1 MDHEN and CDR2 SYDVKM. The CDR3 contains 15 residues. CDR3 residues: CASSLRPQVAGELFF. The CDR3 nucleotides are TGTGCCAGCAGTTTGAGGCCGCAGGTGGCCGGGGAGCTGTTTTTT.

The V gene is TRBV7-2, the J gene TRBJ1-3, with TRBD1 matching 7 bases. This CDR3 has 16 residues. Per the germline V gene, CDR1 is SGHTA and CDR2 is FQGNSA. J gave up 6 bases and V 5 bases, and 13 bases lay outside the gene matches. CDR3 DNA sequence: TGTGCCAGCAGCCCAGTCGAGGACAGGCTATTAAACACCATATATTTT. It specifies CASSPVEDRLLNTIYF. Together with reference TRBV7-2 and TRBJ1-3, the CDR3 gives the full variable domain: GAGVSQSPSNKVTEKGKDVELRCDPISGHTALYWYRQSLGQGLEFLIYFQGNSAPDKSGLPSDRFSAERTGGSVSTLTIQRTQQEDSAVYLCASSPVEDRLLNTIYFGEGSWLTVV.

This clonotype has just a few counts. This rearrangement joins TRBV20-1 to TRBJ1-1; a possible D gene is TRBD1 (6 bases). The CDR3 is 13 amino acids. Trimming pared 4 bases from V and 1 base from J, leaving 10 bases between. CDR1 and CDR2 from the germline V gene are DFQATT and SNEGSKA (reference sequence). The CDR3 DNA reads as TGCAGTGCTAAGGACAGTTCGAACACTGAAGCTTTCTTT. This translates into CSAKDSSNTEAFF.

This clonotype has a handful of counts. As DNA, the CDR3 is TGCGCCAGCAGCTTGGTTCTGGCTAGCGGGAGCCGGGTATCCGAGCAGTACTTC. Encoded protein: CASSLVLASGSRVSEQYF. The chain has TRBV5-1 and TRBJ2-7, with 10 bases matching TRBD2. The V and J ends lost 0 bases and 6 bases, in that order; junction bases with no gene match: 15. Germline-derived CDR1 and CDR2 are SGHRS and YFSETQ. This CDR3 is 18 amino acids long. Filled out from reference TRBV5-1 and TRBJ2-7, the complete variable domain reads KAGVTQTPRYLIKTRGQQVTLSCSPISGHRSVSWYQQTPGQGLQFLFEYFSETQRNKGNFPGRFSGRQFSNSRSEMNVSTLELGDSALYLCASSLVLASGSRVSEQYFGPGTRLTVT.

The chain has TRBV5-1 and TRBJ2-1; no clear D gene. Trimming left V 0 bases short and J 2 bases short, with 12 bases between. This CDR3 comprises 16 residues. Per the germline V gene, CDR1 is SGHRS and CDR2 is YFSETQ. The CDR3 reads CASSLVGSMAYNEQFF. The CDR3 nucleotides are TGCGCCAGCAGCTTGGTCGGCTCTATGGCCTACAATGAGCAGTTCTTC.

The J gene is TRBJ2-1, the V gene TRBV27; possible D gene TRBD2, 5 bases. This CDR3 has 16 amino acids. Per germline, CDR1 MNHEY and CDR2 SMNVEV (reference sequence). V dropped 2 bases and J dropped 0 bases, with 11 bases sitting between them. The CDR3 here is CASSLSDYYSYNEQFF. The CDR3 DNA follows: TGTGCCAGCAGTTTAAGCGACTACTACTCCTACAATGAGCAGTTCTTC.

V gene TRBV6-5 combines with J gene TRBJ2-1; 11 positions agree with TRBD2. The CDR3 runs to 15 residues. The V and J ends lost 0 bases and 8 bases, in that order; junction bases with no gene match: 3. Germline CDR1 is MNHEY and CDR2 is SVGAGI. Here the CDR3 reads CASSYSGTSGHEQFF. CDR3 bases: TGTGCCAGCAGTTACTCCGGGACTAGCGGTCATGAGCAGTTCTTC.

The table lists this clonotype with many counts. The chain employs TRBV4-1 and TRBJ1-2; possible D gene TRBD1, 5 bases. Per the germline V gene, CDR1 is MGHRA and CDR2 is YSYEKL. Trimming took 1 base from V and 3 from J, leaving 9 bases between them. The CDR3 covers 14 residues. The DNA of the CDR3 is TGCGCCAGCAGCCAAGCCCAGGGAGACTATGGCTACACCTTC. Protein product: CASSQAQGDYGYTF.

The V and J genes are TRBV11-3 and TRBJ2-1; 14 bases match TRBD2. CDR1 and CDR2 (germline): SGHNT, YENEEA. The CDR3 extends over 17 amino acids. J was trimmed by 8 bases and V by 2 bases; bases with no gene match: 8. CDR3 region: CASSLNPSTSGRDEQFF. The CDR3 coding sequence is TGTGCCAGCAGCTTAAACCCCTCGACTAGCGGGAGGGATGAGCAGTTCTTC.

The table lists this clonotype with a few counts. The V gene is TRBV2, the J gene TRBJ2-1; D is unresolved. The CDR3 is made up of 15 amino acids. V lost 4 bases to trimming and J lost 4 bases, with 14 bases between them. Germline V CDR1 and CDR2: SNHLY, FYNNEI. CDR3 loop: CASSASTIGYNEQFF. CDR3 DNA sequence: TGTGCCAGCAGTGCGAGCACGATTGGATACAATGAGCAGTTCTTC.

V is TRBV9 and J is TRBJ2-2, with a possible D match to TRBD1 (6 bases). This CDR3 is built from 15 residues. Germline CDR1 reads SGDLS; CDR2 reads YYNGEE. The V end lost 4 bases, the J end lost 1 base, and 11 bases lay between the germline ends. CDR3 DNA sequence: TGTGCCAGCAGCACCGGGACAATGAACACCGGGGAGCTGTTTTTT. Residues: CASSTGTMNTGELFF.

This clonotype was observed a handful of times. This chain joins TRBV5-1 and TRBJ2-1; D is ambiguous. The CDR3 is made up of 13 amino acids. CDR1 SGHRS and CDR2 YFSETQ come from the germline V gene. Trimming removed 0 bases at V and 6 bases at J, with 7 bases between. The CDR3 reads CASSLGGFNEQFF. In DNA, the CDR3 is TGCGCCAGCAGCTTGGGGGGATTCAATGAGCAGTTCTTC.

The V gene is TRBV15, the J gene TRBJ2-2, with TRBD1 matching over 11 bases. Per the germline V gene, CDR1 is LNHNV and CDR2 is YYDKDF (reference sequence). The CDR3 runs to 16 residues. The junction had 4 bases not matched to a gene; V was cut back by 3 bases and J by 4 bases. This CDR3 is CATSRGTGGGTGELFF. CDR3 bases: TGTGCCACCAGCAGGGGGACAGGGGGGGGCACCGGGGAGCTGTTTTTT.

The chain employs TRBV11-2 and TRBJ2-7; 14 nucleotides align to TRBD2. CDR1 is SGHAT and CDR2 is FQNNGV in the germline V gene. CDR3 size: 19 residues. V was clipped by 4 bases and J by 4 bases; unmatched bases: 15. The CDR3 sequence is CASSSGTSGSNWWRYEQYF. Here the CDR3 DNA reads TGTGCCAGCAGCTCAGGGACTAGCGGGAGTAATTGGTGGAGGTACGAGCAGTACTTC.

In nucleotides, the CDR3 is TGCAGTGCTCCCGGGACAACCGCCGGGGAGCAGTACGTC. Amino acid sequence: CSAPGTTAGEQYV. The chain uses TRBV20-1 and TRBJ2-7; D may be TRBD1 (6 bases). The V gene's germline CDR1 is DFQATT and CDR2 SNEGSKA (reference sequence). V lost 5 bases and J 7 bases, leaving 18 bases between the germline ends. This CDR3 has 13 amino acids.

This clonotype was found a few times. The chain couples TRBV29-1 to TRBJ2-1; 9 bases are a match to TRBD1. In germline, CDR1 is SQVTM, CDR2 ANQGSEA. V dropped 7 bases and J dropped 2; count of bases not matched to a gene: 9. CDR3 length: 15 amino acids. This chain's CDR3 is CSAVGGQGAYNEQFF. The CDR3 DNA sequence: TGCAGCGCCGTTGGGGGACAGGGTGCCTACAATGAGCAGTTCTTC.

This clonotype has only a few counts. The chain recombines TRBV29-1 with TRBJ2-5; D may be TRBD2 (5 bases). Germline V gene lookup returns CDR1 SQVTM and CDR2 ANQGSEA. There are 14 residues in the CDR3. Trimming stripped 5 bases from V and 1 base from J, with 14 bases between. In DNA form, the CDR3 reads TGCAGCGTTTATCCAACCGGGGTCCAAGAGACCCAGTACTTC. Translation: CSVYPTGVQETQYF.

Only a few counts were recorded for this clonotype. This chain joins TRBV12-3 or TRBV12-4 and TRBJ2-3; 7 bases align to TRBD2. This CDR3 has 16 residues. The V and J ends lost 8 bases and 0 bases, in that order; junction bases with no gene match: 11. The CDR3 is CASQGGSLPSTDTQYF. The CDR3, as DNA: TGTGCCAGCCAGGGCGGGAGTCTCCCAAGCACAGATACGCAGTATTTT.